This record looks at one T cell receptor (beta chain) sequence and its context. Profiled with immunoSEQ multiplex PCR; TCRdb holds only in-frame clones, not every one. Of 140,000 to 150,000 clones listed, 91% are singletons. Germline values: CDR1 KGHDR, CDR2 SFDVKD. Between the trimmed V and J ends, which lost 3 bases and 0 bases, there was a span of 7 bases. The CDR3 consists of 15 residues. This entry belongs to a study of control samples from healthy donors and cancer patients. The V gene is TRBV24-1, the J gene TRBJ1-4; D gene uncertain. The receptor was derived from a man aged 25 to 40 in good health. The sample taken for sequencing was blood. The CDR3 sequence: CATSDRHSTNEKLFF. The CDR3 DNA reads TGTGCCACCAGTGATCGACACTCAACTAATGAAAAACTGTTTTTT.